The source of this T cell receptor (beta chain) is a study of T cell responses to AZD1222 COVID-19 vaccine (dated by TCRdb to 2020 to 2022). About the investigation overall: AZD1222 recipients whose second dose came at about 4 weeks and those whose second dose came at about 12 weeks were combined into one group, since spike-specific TCR depth and breadth did not differ between the two schedules. Trial participants were enrolled by age into subgroups of 18-55, 56-69 and 70-plus years, and around 150, 28 and 57 TCR-sequenced participants, respectively, were included in these subgroups. A total of roughly 240 trial participants underwent TCR sequencing, of whom some 210 received two doses of AZD1222 and 26 received two doses of the MenACWY control vaccine.

The CDR3 regions of human TCRbeta chains were analyzed by immunosequencing. In the paper's pipeline: Repertoire TCRs were matched against a reference library of SARS-CoV-2-specific TCRs generated with the MIRA antigen-specificity platform. Breadth was defined as the fraction of unique TCRs that were SARS-CoV-2-associated, and depth was defined as the fraction of total T cells that were SARS-CoV-2-associated. Using the MIRA data, each spike-specific TCR was mapped to the spike region that the TCR reacts to and placed in a CD4 or CD8 class. Log10-transformed breadth and depth values were compared by one-way ANOVA with Sidak's multiple comparisons tests. The source is immuneACCESS, and TCRdb retained only in-frame sequences with V and J called. Part of the clones is not carried over; for the studies checked, unresolved V genes explain less than half of this, and the remainder is unexplained. V and J calls and clone size are as listed in that table; D and trimming were resolved from the DNA. The sample table contains approximately 140,000 clones; only one count was recorded for around 91% of them. The ten largest account for 5.2% of the sample.

Taken from cysteine to phenylalanine, the CDR3 has 13 residues. Only the CDR3 part of the read is kept: 39 bases, read in frame from the first base. The germline V gene yields SGHTA for CDR1 and FQGNSA for CDR2. V ends up 3 bases short and J 5 bases short, with an unmatched junction base count of 1. What the study reported, not specific to this receptor: A significant rise in spike-specific TCR breadth and depth was observed after two AZD1222 doses relative to day 0 and relative to MenACWY recipients. Because no samples from the day 14 peak response were available, repertoires could be characterized only after the peak T cell response. The 56-69-year group was small, and its depth increase did not reach significance, likely because of low power. Participants were mostly white British and included more females than males, and it was suggested by the authors that clonal diversity may have been underestimated. Reportedly, close to half of the unique spike-specific TCRs recognized epitopes lying outside the regions that are mutated in the B.1.351 and B.1.1.7 variants. CD4 TCRs associated with the vaccine covered the entire spike protein, and the dominant responses were in regions 160-218 and 743-854. Only five or six AZD1222 recipients were SARS-CoV-2 seropositive at baseline, limiting conclusions about previously exposed vaccinees.

Per the publication, the time point label means: baseline before first vaccination. The vaccinee samples were drawn from two UK trials, COV001 and COV002, one of which was a single-blind randomized controlled phase 2/3 trial testing AZD1222 (ChAdOx1 nCoV-19) in healthy adults. For TCRbeta chain sequencing, PBMC samples from trial participants were taken at day 0 and at day 28 after the second dose. This clone was found once. Its cognate antigen has yet to be identified. Base qualities are not recorded, but no much larger clone differs from it by a single base. This clonotype was sampled from an adult in good health. The chain couples TRBV7-2 to TRBJ2-5, with 9 bases in between that match TRBD1. The source material was peripheral blood, sampled on day 0 of AZD1222 vaccination. Here the CDR3 is given as CASSFGTGETQYF. The sequenced DNA: TGTGCCAGCAGCTTTGGGACAGGGGAGACCCAGTACTTC.